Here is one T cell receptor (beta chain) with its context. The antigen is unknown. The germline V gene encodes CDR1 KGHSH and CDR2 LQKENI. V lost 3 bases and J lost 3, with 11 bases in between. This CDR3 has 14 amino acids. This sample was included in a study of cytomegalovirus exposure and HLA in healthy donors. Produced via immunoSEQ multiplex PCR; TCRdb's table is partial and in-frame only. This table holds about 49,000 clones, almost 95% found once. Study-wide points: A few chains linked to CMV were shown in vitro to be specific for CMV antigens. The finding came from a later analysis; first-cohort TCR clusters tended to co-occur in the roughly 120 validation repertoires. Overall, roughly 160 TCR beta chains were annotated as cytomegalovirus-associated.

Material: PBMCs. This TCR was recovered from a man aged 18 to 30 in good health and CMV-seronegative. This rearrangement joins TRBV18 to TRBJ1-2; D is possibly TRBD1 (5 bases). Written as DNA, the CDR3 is TGTGCCAGCTCACCGCCAGGGAAGTACTATGGCTACACCTTC. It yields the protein CASSPPGKYYGYTF.